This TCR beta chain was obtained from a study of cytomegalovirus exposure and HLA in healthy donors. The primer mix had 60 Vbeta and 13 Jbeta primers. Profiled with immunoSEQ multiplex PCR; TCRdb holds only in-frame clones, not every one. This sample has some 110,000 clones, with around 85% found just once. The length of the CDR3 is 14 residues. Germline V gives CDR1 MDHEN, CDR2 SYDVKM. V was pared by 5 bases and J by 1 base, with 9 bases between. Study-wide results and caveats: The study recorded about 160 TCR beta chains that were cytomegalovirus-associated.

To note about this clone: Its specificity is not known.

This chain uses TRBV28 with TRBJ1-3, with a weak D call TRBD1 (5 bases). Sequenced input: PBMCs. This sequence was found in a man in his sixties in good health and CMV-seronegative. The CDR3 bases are TGTGCCAGCAGTGTTAGACAGTCTGGAAACACCATATATTTT. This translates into CASSVRQSGNTIYF.